Following are 14 T cell receptor beta chains from one sample sequenced in a study of early T cells in non-severe SARS-CoV-2 infection. MiXCR, run by TCRdb on the 5' RACE reads, gives a single entry per CDR3 protein. The table has around 100,000 distinct CDR3 sequences, around 13% seen once. Sequenced: whole blood. These receptor sequences come from an adult who was a healthcare worker with PCR-confirmed SARS-CoV-2 infection or an uninfected control (not recorded which).

This chain joins TRBV28 and TRBJ2-3; D gene uncertain. The CDR3 totals 12 residues. The germline CDR1 and CDR2 sequences are MDHEN and SYDVKM. Deletions cut 5 bases from V and 11 bases from J, with 14 bases between. The CDR3 nucleotides read TGTGCCAGCAGTCCGATCGACCTGGAGCAGTATTTT. Protein product: CASSPIDLEQYF.

The rearrangement links TRBV11-2 to TRBJ1-4, with D possibly TRBD1 on 5 matching bases. The V gene's germline CDR1 is SGHAT and CDR2 FQNNGV. This CDR3 spans 13 amino acids. V was clipped by 2 bases and J by 8 bases, with 9 bases between them. The CDR3 nucleotides are TGTGCCAGCAGCTTATGGGGGAAAGAAAAACTGTTTTTT. Protein: CASSLWGKEKLFF.

This clonotype appeared many times. The chain has TRBV12-3 or TRBV12-4 and TRBJ1-1, with 9 bases aligning to TRBD1. Trimming removed 5 bases from V and 6 bases from J; junction bases left unmatched: 4. There are 13 residues in the CDR3. CDR3 loop: CASSPGTGSEAFF. The CDR3 bases are TGTGCCAGCAGTCCCGGGACAGGGTCTGAAGCTTTCTTT.

This clonotype was detected ten times or more. This chain joins TRBV20-1 and TRBJ2-2; possibly TRBD2 for D (5 bases). Germline CDR1 and CDR2: DFQATT and SNEGSKA (reference sequence). This CDR3 spans 14 amino acids. V dropped 3 bases and J dropped 5 bases, with 13 bases sitting between them. The CDR3 coding sequence is TGCAGTGCTAGTTTTGCAAGAGGGACCGGGGAGCTGTTTTTT. Its translation is CSASFARGTGELFF.

This clonotype was seen more than once but under ten times. The V and J genes are TRBV20-1 and TRBJ2-5, with D tentatively TRBD1 (5 bases). The CDR3 spans 13 residues. Looked up from germline, CDR1 is DFQATT and CDR2 is SNEGSKA (reference sequence). Trimming removed 1 base from V and 3 bases from J, with 9 bases in between. The chain's CDR3 is CSARGGTEETQYF. CDR3 sequence (DNA): TGCAGTGCTAGAGGGGGCACAGAAGAGACCCAGTACTTC.

This clonotype turned up a few times. This chain joins TRBV12-3 or TRBV12-4 and TRBJ2-1; 7 nucleotides agree with TRBD2. The J segment lost 8 bases and the V segment lost 7 bases, leaving 11 bases of the junction unmatched. There are 14 residues in the CDR3. CDR3 loop: CASTAGRESHEQFF. As DNA, the CDR3 is TGTGCCAGCACCGCGGGGCGGGAGAGTCATGAGCAGTTCTTC.

This clonotype was recorded many times. The chain joins TRBV27 to TRBJ2-7, with unresolved D. The germline V and J ends were trimmed by 1 base and 1 base, with 8 bases remaining between them. Germline CDR1 MNHEY, CDR2 SMNVEV (reference sequence). The CDR3 has 14 amino acids. CDR3: CASSLFGESYEQYF. For the CDR3, the DNA is TGTGCCAGCAGTTTATTCGGCGAGTCCTACGAGCAGTACTTC.

This clonotype came up many times. CDR3 DNA: TGTGCCAGCAGTGAAAGGGTGGAGGGTCCCTACAATGAGCAGTTCTTC. This gives the protein CASSERVEGPYNEQFF. The chain links TRBV6-1 to TRBJ2-1, with a possible D match to TRBD2 (6 bases). Per germline, CDR1 MNHNS and CDR2 SASEGT. Trimming stripped 2 bases from V and 2 bases from J, with 13 bases between. The CDR3 contains 16 residues.

The chain has TRBV10-2 and TRBJ2-7; 7 bases are shared with TRBD2. The CDR3 has 14 amino acids. Per germline, CDR1 WSHSY and CDR2 SAAADI. V lost 7 bases to trimming and J lost 3 bases; unmatched junction nucleotides: 9. DNA of the CDR3: TGCGCCAGCAACCCCTCAGCGGGAATCTACGAGCAGTACTTC. Protein product: CASNPSAGIYEQYF.

This clonotype was seen at least ten times. This chain joins TRBV4-2 and TRBJ2-7, with a possible D match to TRBD2 (5 bases). The germline V gene has CDR1 LGHNA and CDR2 YNFKEQ. Trimming removed 1 base from V and 3 bases from J, with 16 bases in between. The CDR3 length is 16 residues. The DNA for the CDR3 is TGTGCCAGCAGCCAAGGTCTGCTAGCCGACGTCTACGAGCAGTACTTC. Its translation: CASSQGLLADVYEQYF.

This clonotype was observed many times. The chain combines TRBV4-2 with TRBJ1-5; the match to TRBD1 covers 8 bases. The CDR3 has 15 amino acids. The V and J ends lost 1 base and 5 bases, in that order; junction bases with no gene match: 4. Germline lookup yields CDR1 LGHNA and CDR2 YNFKEQ. Here the CDR3 reads CASSQGKTGDQPQHF. The CDR3 DNA is TGTGCCAGCAGCCAAGGAAAGACAGGGGATCAGCCCCAGCATTTT.

This clonotype has more than one count but fewer than ten. This chain connects TRBV7-9 to TRBJ2-5; TRBD1 matches 7 bases. After removal of 8 bases from V and 2 bases from J, the junction contained 2 bases not matched to a gene. The germline CDR1 and CDR2 sequences are SEHNR and FQNEAQ (reference sequence). This CDR3 contains 12 residues. In DNA form, the CDR3 reads TGTGCCAGCGGGACAGCACAAGAGACCCAGTACTTC. As protein: CASGTAQETQYF.

V is TRBV11-1 and J is TRBJ2-1; 14 nucleotides align to TRBD2. The J segment lost 8 bases and the V segment lost 4 bases, leaving 7 bases of the junction unmatched. CDR1 and CDR2 (germline): SGHAT, FQDESV (reference sequence). The CDR3 is 16 amino acids. For the CDR3, the DNA is TGTGCCAGCAGCTCCCCCGGGACTAGCGGGAGTGATGAGCAGTTCTTC. Its translation is CASSSPGTSGSDEQFF. The full variable domain, in which reference TRBV11-1 and TRBJ2-1 provide the parts outside the CDR3, is EAEVAQSPRYKITEKSQAVAFWCDPISGHATLYWYRQILGQGPELLVQFQDESVVDDSQLPKDRFSAERLKGVDSTLKIQPAELGDSAMYLCASSSPGTSGSDEQFFGPGTRLTVL.

In this sample, this clonotype turned up a few times. This chain joins TRBV20-1 and TRBJ2-5; D perhaps matches TRBD1 (7 bases). Germline-derived CDR1 and CDR2 are DFQATT and SNEGSKA (reference sequence). V dropped 6 bases and J dropped 1 base, with 12 bases sitting between them. This CDR3 is built from 13 residues. CDR3 DNA sequence: TGCAGTGCGAGGAGGGGGCCCCAAGAGACCCAGTACTTC. Its translation is CSARRGPQETQYF.